The entry that follows covers one TCR beta chain sequence. The data stem from a study of cytomegalovirus exposure and HLA in healthy donors. Primers: 60 Vbeta forward and 13 Jbeta reverse. Some clones are missing from TCRdb's copy, which holds only in-frame ones; the method was immunoSEQ multiplex PCR. This table holds roughly 130,000 clones, roughly 83% found once. V shed 1 base and J shed 2 bases, with 10 bases lying between them. Germline values: CDR1 SGHDT, CDR2 YYEEEE. CDR3 length equals 15 residues. The sequenced material came from PBMCs. V is TRBV5-6 and J is TRBJ1-5; D unclear. This clonotype was obtained from a female donor in good health and CMV-seronegative. Here the CDR3 DNA reads TGTGCCAGCAGCTTGAGTGTCGGTGGCAATCAGCCCCAGCATTTT. Protein sequence: CASSLSVGGNQPQHF.